This T cell receptor beta chain was observed in a study of T cell responses to AZD1222 COVID-19 vaccine. On the study more broadly: Doses given second, at about 4 or about 12 weeks, were pooled.

V shed 3 bases, J shed 4 bases, and the junction held 8 bases outside the gene matches. Germline CDR1 is SQVTM and CDR2 is ANQGSEA. The CDR3 contains 16 residues. As regards this clone: Its antigen is unknown.

Overall study results and limits: There were mostly white British donors and more females than males, and clonal diversity was possibly underestimated.

Clones were read by immunoSEQ multiplex PCR, and TCRdb kept only the in-frame ones, dropping some. The sample carries some 130,000 clones, over 85% recorded once. V is TRBV29-1 and J is TRBJ2-1, with 11 bases lining up with TRBD2. The origin of this receptor is an adult in good health. Sequencing was performed on peripheral blood, taken on day 0 of AZD1222 vaccination. The CDR3 loop is CSVERGGLAAYNEQFF. The DNA of the CDR3 is TGCAGCGTTGAGCGGGGGGGACTAGCGGCTTACAATGAGCAGTTCTTC.